A selection of T cell receptor beta chains follows, all from one sample in a study of regulatory T cells in long-lasting Graves disease. TCRdb passed the multiplex PCR reads through MiXCR, listing each CDR3 protein once. This sample yields about 620,000 distinct CDR3 sequences, of which roughly 15% are seen a single time; around 19% belongs to the top ten. The same data also went into a second study, on T cells in Graves' hyperthyroidism and ophthalmopathy.

Specimen: peripheral blood mononuclear cells (PBMCs), collected at new diagnosis, from a patient treated with antithyroid drugs. The receptors come from a woman aged 25 to 45 with Graves disease. CDR3s include the opening cysteine and the closing phenylalanine or tryptophan. Fields, in order: V gene, clone size, CDR3 length, J gene, D gene, CDR3 DNA, CDR3 protein. D genes are given only for firm matches. Expanded clones are given a class, and other clones once, few, many or no size at all.

TRBV5-4,NA,14,TRBJ2-1,NA,TGTGCCAGCAGTCAGGGATTCCCCTACAATGAGCAGTTCTTC,CASSQGFPYNEQFF
TRBV19,few,15,TRBJ1-2,TRBD1,TGTGCCAGTAGTGCCGCGACAGGGGCCAACTATGGCTACACCTTC,CASSAATGANYGYTF
TRBV7-9,once,15,TRBJ2-5,NA,TGTGCCAGCAGCCCAAGGTCGACAGTCCAAGAGACCCAGTACTTC,CASSPRSTVQETQYF
TRBV12-3/TRBV12-4,NA,14,TRBJ2-2,NA,TGTGCCAGCACCATCCTCAGGGAAACCGGGGAGCTGTTTTTT,CASTILRETGELFF
TRBV5-1,NA,14,TRBJ1-6,TRBD1,TGCGCCAGCAGCACGGGACAGCCTAGTTCACCCCTCCACTTT,CASSTGQPSSPLHF
TRBV11-2,many,16,TRBJ2-7,TRBD2,TGTGCCAGCAGCTTGTGGAGTCGGGAGGGCCGGGACGAGCAGTACTTC,CASSLWSREGRDEQYF
TRBV29-1,few,11,TRBJ2-5,NA,TGCAGCGTTTTAAGGATTGAGACCCAGTACTTC,CSVLRIETQYF
TRBV11-2,NA,14,TRBJ1-1,NA,TGTGCCAGCAGGCCCGGGGTCCAGGCCACTGAAGCTTTCTTT,CASRPGVQATEAFF
TRBV28,many,17,TRBJ2-1,TRBD2,TGTGCCAGCAGCTTCCTTCTCGGGAGGGGCCCAACCAATGAGCAGTTCTTC,CASSFLLGRGPTNEQFF
TRBV7-9,many,15,TRBJ2-1,TRBD1,TGTGCCAGCAGCTTAAAGGGACAGGGGGCCAATGAGCAGTTCTTC,CASSLKGQGANEQFF
TRBV29-1,many,13,TRBJ2-3,NA,TGCAGCGTTGGATGGCTGTCCACAGATACGCAGTATTTT,CSVGWLSTDTQYF
TRBV2,few,15,TRBJ2-7,NA,TGTGCCAGCAGTGAATGGCAGAGCAGCCGATACGAGCAGTACTTC,CASSEWQSSRYEQYF
TRBV24-1,many,11,TRBJ2-1,TRBD2,TGTGCCCCCGGACTAGAGGCCGGCGGGTTCTTC,CAPGLEAGGFF
TRBV28,NA,19,TRBJ2-2,NA,TGTGCCAGCAGTACAATCCGGAGGTCGGTTACCCCCAACACCGGGGAGCTGTTTTTT,CASSTIRRSVTPNTGELFF
TRBV7-9,NA,14,TRBJ2-5,TRBD2,TGTGCCAGCAGCTTAGTTCGGGGGGGAGAGACCCAGTACTTC,CASSLVRGGETQYF
TRBV12-3/TRBV12-4,many,13,TRBJ1-5,NA,TGTGCCAGCAGTGTGGGGTACAATCAGCCCCAGCATTTT,CASSVGYNQPQHF
TRBV11-2,many,11,TRBJ1-6,NA,TGTGCCAGCAGCGAAGGGGTTCCCCTCCACTTT,CASSEGVPLHF
TRBV9,NA,16,TRBJ1-1,NA,TGTGCCAGCAGCGGGTCCGGGGGGCGCCTCCGCACTGAAGCTTTCTTT,CASSGSGGRLRTEAFF
TRBV28,NA,15,TRBJ2-7,NA,TGTGCCAGCAGTCCTTCCTCAGGGAATAGTTACGAGCAGTACTTC,CASSPSSGNSYEQYF
TRBV11-2,once,14,TRBJ1-2,NA,TGTGCCAGCAGCTCACAGGGTATTAGATATGACTACACCTTC,CASSSQGIRYDYTF
TRBV14,NA,16,TRBJ2-5,TRBD1,TGTGCCAGCAGCCGTATGGACAGGGGTCTATTGGAGACCCAGTACTTC,CASSRMDRGLLETQYF
TRBV7-9,many,15,TRBJ2-5,NA,TGTGCCAGCAGCCCCACGGGACGCCCCCAAGAGACCCAGTACTTC,CASSPTGRPQETQYF
TRBV28,many,15,TRBJ2-7,NA,TGTGCCAGCAGTTTTGGGGGCCCCAGCTCCTACGAGCAGTACTTC,CASSFGGPSSYEQYF
TRBV28,many,15,TRBJ2-1,NA,TGTGCCAGCAGTTTGGGGGGTCCTTCCTACAATGAGCAGTTCTTC,CASSLGGPSYNEQFF
TRBV25-1,NA,18,TRBJ2-6,NA,TGTGCCAGCAGTGAATCCCCAGGGGTCAGCTCTGGGGCCAACGTCCTGACTTTC,CASSESPGVSSGANVLTF
TRBV20-1,many,13,TRBJ1-2,TRBD1,TGCAGTGCTAGAGATCGGACAGGGGTCGGCTACACCTTC,CSARDRTGVGYTF
TRBV28,many,18,TRBJ1-1,TRBD1,TGTGCCAGCAGTTCACCCGCCGGGACAGGGGGAGTGAACACTGAAGCTTTCTTT,CASSSPAGTGGVNTEAFF
TRBV3-1,few,15,TRBJ1-5,TRBD1,TGTGCCAGCAGCCGTGGGACAGGGATGGGGCAGCCCCAGCATTTT,CASSRGTGMGQPQHF
TRBV29-1,many,13,TRBJ1-1,TRBD1,TGCAGCGCAGGACAGGGAACGAACACTGAAGCTTTCTTT,CSAGQGTNTEAFF
TRBV5-1,NA,18,TRBJ2-4,TRBD2,TGCGCCAGCAGCCCGCGACTAGCGGGAGGGTTAGCCAAAAACATTCAGTACTTC,CASSPRLAGGLAKNIQYF
TRBV6-5,many,15,TRBJ1-5,TRBD1,TGTGCCAGCAGTTGGGACAGGGGCTCTAATCAGCCCCAGCATTTT,CASSWDRGSNQPQHF
TRBV5-1,NA,14,TRBJ2-3,TRBD2,TGCGCCAGCAGCTTAGGACTAGTTGCAGATACGCAGTATTTT,CASSLGLVADTQYF
TRBV7-9,NA,13,TRBJ2-5,NA,TGTGCCAGCAGCCCCCAGGGCCGGGGTGCCCAGTACTTC,CASSPQGRGAQYF
TRBV10-3,few,14,TRBJ2-3,TRBD1,TGTGCCATCAGTACGCAGGGGGAGACAGATACGCAGTATTTT,CAISTQGETDTQYF
TRBV10-3,NA,14,TRBJ1-2,NA,TGTGCCATCAGTGGTTTCCAGTCAGGCTATGGCTACACCTTC,CAISGFQSGYGYTF
TRBV4-1,NA,14,TRBJ1-1,TRBD1,TGCGCCAGCAGCCTTGAACAGGGGAGGGCTGAAGCTTTCTTT,CASSLEQGRAEAFF
TRBV5-1,few,14,TRBJ2-1,NA,TGCGCCAGCAGCTTGTCGGCAGGGGTAGATGAGCAGTTCTTC,CASSLSAGVDEQFF
TRBV12-3/TRBV12-4,many,15,TRBJ1-5,NA,TGTGCCAGCAGTAGGAACGGAGATAGCAATCAGCCCCAGCATTTT,CASSRNGDSNQPQHF
TRBV3-1,many,16,TRBJ2-1,NA,TGTGCCAGCAGCCAATACGGCCAAAACAGAAGGAATGAGCAGTTCTTC,CASSQYGQNRRNEQFF
TRBV13,NA,14,TRBJ1-2,NA,TGTGCCAGCAGCATCCGGACAGACTTCTATGGCTACACCTTC,CASSIRTDFYGYTF